Sequencing of this T cell receptor (beta chain) was carried out in a study of T cells in Graves' hyperthyroidism and ophthalmopathy. V was clipped by 4 bases and J by 0 bases; unmatched bases: 3. This CDR3 comprises 15 residues. Germline assignment: CDR1 ENHRY and CDR2 SYGVKD. Using RNA transcripts as the source, TCR beta CDR3 regions were amplified. Initially, a first-round RT-PCR of the TCR CDR3 employed the HTBI primer set. TCRdb ran MiXCR on the multiplex PCR reads and lists one entry per CDR3 protein. The sample records hundreds of thousands of distinct CDR3 sequences, around 38% being singletons. Ten or more counts support this clonotype.

The sequenced sample consisted of blood. This sequence originates from a man aged 18 to 30 with Graves' hyperthyroidism. V usage is TRBV10-3 and J usage is TRBJ2-5; 9 nucleotides align to TRBD2. CDR3 loop: CAISGTSGYQETQYF. As DNA, the CDR3 is TGTGCCATCAGTGGAACTAGCGGGTACCAAGAGACCCAGTACTTC.